One and the same sample provided the 7 T cell receptor beta chains below, sequenced in a study of T cell responses to AZD1222 COVID-19 vaccine. Libraries were prepared by immunoSEQ multiplex PCR; TCRdb keeps only in-frame clonotypes and omits some of them. The sample holds over 70,000 clones; around 88% are singletons and the top ten take approximately 10%. The sequences come from peripheral blood, collected on day 0 of MenACWY control vaccination. The receptors here all came from an adult in good health.

The chain links TRBV6-5 to TRBJ1-1, with D perhaps TRBD1 (6 bases). There are 16 residues in the CDR3. Germline V gene data show CDR1 as MNHEY and CDR2 as SVGAGI. Trimming cost V 0 bases and J 4 bases, with 15 bases left between them. CDR3 protein: CASSYSLDRGGTEAFF. CDR3 nucleotides: TGTGCCAGCAGTTACTCCCTCGATCGAGGGGGCACTGAAGCTTTCTTT.

This chain links TRBV29-1 with TRBJ1-2; 8 bases align to TRBD1. This CDR3 is 15 amino acids long. Germline V gene data show CDR1 as SQVTM and CDR2 as ANQGSEA. V lost 6 bases, J lost 6 bases, and 15 bases stayed unmatched. The CDR3, as DNA: TGCAGCGTCACAGGGGGGACACCGGATGTGGATGGCTACACCTTC. Amino acid sequence: CSVTGGTPDVDGYTF.

The chain couples TRBV6-5 to TRBJ2-2, with TRBD1 matching 7 bases. Germline values: CDR1 MNHEY, CDR2 SVGAGI. The V and J ends lost 2 bases and 6 bases, in that order; junction bases with no gene match: 6. The CDR3 runs to 15 residues. DNA for the CDR3: TGTGCCAGCAGTTACCCCACTACAGGGGCCGGGGAGCTGTTTTTT. It encodes CASSYPTTGAGELFF.

The chain joins TRBV18 to TRBJ1-1, with 9 bases fitting TRBD1. The CDR3 is 15 residues long. V was pared by 6 bases and J by 1 base, with 6 bases of the junction left unmatched. CDR1 KGHSH and CDR2 LQKENI come from the germline V gene. CDR3 nucleotide sequence: TGTGCCAGCTCGGTACAGGGGGCTTCGAACACTGAAGCTTTCTTT. Amino acid sequence: CASSVQGASNTEAFF.

V gene TRBV4-3 combines with J gene TRBJ1-3; 9 nucleotides match TRBD1. The CDR3 has 16 amino acids. Germline assignment: CDR1 LGHNA and CDR2 YSLEER. The ends lost 5 bases at V and 4 bases at J; junction bases unmatched: 9. CDR3 amino acids: CASSNSYTGGGNTIYF. CDR3 bases: TGCGCCAGCAGCAATTCATATACAGGGGGCGGAAACACCATATATTTT.

The V and J genes are TRBV30 and TRBJ2-3; D may be TRBD2 (6 bases). Trimming left V 4 bases short and J 0 bases short, with 17 bases between. The germline V gene has CDR1 GTSNPN and CDR2 SVGIG (reference sequence). This CDR3 region has 16 residues. This CDR3 reads CAWNREAGTSTDTQYF. CDR3 in DNA: TGTGCCTGGAACCGCGAGGCAGGGACTAGCACAGATACGCAGTATTTT.

The genes are TRBV6-5 and TRBJ1-1; possibly TRBD1 for D (6 bases). This CDR3 is 15 amino acids long. The ends were cut back, 6 bases at V and 3 bases at J, with 17 bases in the middle. In germline, CDR1 is MNHEY, CDR2 SVGAGI. CDR3 bases: TGTGCCAGCAGCAACCTGGGGGGCGCGGACACTGAAGCTTTCTTT. Translated: CASSNLGGADTEAFF.